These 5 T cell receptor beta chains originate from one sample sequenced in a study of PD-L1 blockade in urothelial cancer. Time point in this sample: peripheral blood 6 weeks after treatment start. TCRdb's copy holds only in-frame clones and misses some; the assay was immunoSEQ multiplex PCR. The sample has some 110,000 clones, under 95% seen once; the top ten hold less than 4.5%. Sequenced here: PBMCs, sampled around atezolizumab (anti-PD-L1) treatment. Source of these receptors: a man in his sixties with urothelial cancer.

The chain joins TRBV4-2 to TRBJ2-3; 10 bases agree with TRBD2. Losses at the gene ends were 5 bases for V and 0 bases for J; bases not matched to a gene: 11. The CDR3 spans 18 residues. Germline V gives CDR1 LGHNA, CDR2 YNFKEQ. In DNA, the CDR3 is TGTGCCAGCAGCGACACTGCAGCGGGGGGGCAAAGCACAGATACGCAGTATTTT. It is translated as CASSDTAAGGQSTDTQYF.

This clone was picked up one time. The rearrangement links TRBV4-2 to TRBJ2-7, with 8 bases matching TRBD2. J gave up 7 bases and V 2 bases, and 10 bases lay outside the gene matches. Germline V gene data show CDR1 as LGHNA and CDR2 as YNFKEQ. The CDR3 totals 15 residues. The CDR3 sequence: CASSQTSGGPDEQYF. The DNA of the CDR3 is TGTGCCAGCAGCCAAACGTCGGGAGGGCCGGATGAGCAGTACTTC.

This CDR3 reads CATSYGSNTEAFF. The CDR3 DNA sequence: TGTGCCACCAGCTACGGTTCGAACACTGAAGCTTTCTTT. The genes are TRBV15 and TRBJ1-1; no firm D call. Germline V CDR1 and CDR2: LNHNV, YYDKDF (reference sequence). The CDR3 is 13 amino acids. Trimming pared 5 bases from V and 1 base from J, leaving 8 bases between.

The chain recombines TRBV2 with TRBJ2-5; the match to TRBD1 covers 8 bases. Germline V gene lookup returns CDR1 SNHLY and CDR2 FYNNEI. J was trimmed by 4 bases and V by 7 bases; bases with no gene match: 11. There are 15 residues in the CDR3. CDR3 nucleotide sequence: TGTGCCAGCAATAGTTTGAGACAGGGGCCAGAGACCCAGTACTTC. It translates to CASNSLRQGPETQYF.

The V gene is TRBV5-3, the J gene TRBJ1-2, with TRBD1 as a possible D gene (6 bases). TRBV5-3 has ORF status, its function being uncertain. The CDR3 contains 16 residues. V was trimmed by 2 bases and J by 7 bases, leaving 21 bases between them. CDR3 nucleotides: TGTGCCAGAAGCTTTCCTTGGGGGGGGCGGTCGGGTGGCTACACCTTC. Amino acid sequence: CARSFPWGGRSGGYTF.